This TCR beta chain was sequenced for a study of radiation and T cells in renal cell carcinoma. Here immunoSEQ multiplex PCR was the method, and the copy in TCRdb shows in-frame clones only, minus some. The sample includes about 130,000 clones, over 75% of them seen just once. V lost 0 bases, J lost 5 bases, and 6 bases stayed unmatched. Looked up from germline, CDR1 is SGHNT and CDR2 is YYREEE (reference sequence). The CDR3 consists of 15 residues. Specified time point: baseline pretreatment blood. Treatment in this sample: 15 Gy SBRT to primary tumor, nephrectomy 4 weeks later. Clear cell pathology was present in this patient's renal cell carcinoma.

The chain uses TRBV5-4 and TRBJ1-2; 8 bases map to TRBD1. Sequenced material: blood, taken from a patient whose treatment included radiotherapy and nephrectomy. The origin of this receptor is a woman between 45 and 65 years old with renal cell carcinoma. CDR3 sequence reads: CASSLASGGQYGYTF. In DNA, the CDR3 is TGTGCCAGCAGCTTGGCCTCAGGGGGCCAATATGGCTACACCTTC.